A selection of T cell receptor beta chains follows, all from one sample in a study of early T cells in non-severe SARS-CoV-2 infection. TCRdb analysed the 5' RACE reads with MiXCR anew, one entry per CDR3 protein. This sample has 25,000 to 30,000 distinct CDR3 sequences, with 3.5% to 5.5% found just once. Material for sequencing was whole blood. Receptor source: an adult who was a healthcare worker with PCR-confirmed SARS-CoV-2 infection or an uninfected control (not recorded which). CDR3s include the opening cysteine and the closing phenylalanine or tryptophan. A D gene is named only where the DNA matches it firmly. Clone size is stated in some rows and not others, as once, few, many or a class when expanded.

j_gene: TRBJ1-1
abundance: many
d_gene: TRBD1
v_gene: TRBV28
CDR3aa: CVTWAGGAGTEAFF
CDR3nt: TGTGTCACTTGGGCAGGGGGCGCCGGCACTGAAGCTTTCTTT

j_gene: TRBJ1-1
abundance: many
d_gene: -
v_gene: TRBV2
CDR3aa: CASSGSVKAFF
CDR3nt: TGTGCCAGCAGCGGGTCTGTTAAAGCTTTCTTT

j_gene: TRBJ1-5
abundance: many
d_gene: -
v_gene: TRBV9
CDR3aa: CASSVEPGLKPQHF
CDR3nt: TGTGCCAGCAGCGTAGAGCCGGGTTTGAAGCCCCAGCATTTT

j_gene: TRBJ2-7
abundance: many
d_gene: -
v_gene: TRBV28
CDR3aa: CASSFSRAVRPYEQYF
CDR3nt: TGTGCCAGCAGTTTCTCCCGTGCGGTCCGTCCCTACGAGCAGTACTTC

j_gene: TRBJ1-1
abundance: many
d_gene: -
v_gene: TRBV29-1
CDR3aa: CSVFGYSNTEAFF
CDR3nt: TGCAGCGTTTTTGGATACTCGAACACTGAAGCTTTCTTT

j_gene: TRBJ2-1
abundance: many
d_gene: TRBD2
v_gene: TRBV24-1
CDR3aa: CATSDPIAGVYNEQFF
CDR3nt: TGTGCCACCAGTGACCCAATAGCGGGAGTCTACAATGAGCAGTTCTTC

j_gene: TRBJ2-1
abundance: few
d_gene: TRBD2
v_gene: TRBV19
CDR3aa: CASRAREGRNYNEQFF
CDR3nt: TGTGCCAGTAGGGCGCGGGAGGGACGAAACTACAATGAGCAGTTCTTC

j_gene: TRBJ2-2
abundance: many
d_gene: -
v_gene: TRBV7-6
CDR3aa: CASSPTISTGELFF
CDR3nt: TGTGCCAGCAGCCCGACTATTTCCACCGGGGAGCTGTTTTTT

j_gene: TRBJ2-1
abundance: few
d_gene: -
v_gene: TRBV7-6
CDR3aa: CATRGGGSYNEQFF
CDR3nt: TGTGCCACTCGAGGGGGGGGCTCCTACAATGAGCAGTTCTTC

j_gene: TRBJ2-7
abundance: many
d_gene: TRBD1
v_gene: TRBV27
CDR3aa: CASWTGSSYEQYF
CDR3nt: TGTGCCAGCTGGACAGGGAGCTCCTACGAGCAGTACTTC

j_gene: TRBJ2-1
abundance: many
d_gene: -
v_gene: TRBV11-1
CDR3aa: CASSLVLGSSYNEQFF
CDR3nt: TGTGCCAGCAGCTTAGTTTTGGGATCCTCCTACAATGAGCAGTTCTTC

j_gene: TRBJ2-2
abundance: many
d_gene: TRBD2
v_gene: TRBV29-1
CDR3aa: CSVYGTSGRNTGELFF
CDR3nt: TGCAGCGTTTACGGGACTAGCGGGAGGAACACCGGGGAGCTGTTTTTT

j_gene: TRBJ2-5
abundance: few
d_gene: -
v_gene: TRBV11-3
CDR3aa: CASQQGGETQYF
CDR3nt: TGTGCCAGCCAACAGGGAGGAGAGACCCAGTACTTC

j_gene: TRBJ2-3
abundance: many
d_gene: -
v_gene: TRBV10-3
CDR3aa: CAISESVFNVGGIDTQYF
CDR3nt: TGTGCCATCAGTGAGTCGGTCTTCAACGTGGGAGGAATAGATACGCAGTATTTT

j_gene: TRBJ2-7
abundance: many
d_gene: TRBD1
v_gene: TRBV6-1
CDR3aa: CASSEARTGAYEQYF
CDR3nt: TGTGCCAGCAGTGAAGCTAGGACAGGGGCCTACGAGCAGTACTTC

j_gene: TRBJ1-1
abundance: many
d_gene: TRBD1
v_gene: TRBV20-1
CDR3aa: CSARNRRGRAEAFF
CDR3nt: TGCAGTGCTAGAAATCGCAGGGGGCGAGCTGAAGCTTTCTTT

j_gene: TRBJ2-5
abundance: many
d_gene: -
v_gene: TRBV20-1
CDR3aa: CSAEPGTLQETQYF
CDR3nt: TGCAGTGCTGAACCCGGGACCCTCCAAGAGACCCAGTACTTC

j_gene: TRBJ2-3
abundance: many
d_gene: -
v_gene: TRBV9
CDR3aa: CASSYRAGQTDTQYF
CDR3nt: TGTGCCAGCAGCTACCGAGCGGGACAAACAGATACGCAGTATTTT

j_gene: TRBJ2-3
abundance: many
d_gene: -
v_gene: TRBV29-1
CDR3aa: CSALSGTDTQYF
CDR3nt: TGCAGCGCCCTGAGCGGCACAGATACGCAGTATTTT

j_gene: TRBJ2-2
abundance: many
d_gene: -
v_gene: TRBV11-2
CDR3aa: CASSFLAGNTGELFF
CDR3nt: TGTGCCAGCAGCTTTCTGGCGGGGAACACCGGGGAGCTGTTTTTT

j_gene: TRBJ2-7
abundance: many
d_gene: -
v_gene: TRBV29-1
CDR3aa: CSVGGLNYEQYF
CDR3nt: TGCAGCGTTGGGGGCCTCAACTACGAGCAGTACTTC

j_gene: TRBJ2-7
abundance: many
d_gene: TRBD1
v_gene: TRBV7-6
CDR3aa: CASSPRTQGVDEQYF
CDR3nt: TGTGCCAGCAGCCCGAGGACACAGGGGGTGGACGAGCAGTACTTC

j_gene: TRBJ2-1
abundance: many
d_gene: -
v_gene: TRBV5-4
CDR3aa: CASSLVQGDEQFF
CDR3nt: TGTGCCAGCAGCTTGGTTCAGGGCGATGAGCAGTTCTTC

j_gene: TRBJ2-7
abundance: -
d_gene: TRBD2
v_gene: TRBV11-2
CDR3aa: CASSHAGTSGTYEQYF
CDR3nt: TGTGCCAGCAGCCACGCCGGGACTAGCGGCACCTACGAGCAGTACTTC

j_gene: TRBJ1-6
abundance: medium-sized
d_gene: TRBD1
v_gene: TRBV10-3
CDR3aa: CAISEPQGGSPLHF
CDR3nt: TGTGCCATCAGTGAACCACAGGGGGGATCACCCCTCCACTTT

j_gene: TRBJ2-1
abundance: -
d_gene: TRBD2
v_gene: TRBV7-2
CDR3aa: CASSLGLAANYNEQFF
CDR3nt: TGTGCCAGCAGCTTAGGACTAGCGGCCAACTACAATGAGCAGTTCTTC

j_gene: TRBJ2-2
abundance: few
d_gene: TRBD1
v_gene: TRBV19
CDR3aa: CASSVTGAPNTGELFF
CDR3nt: TGTGCCAGTAGTGTCACAGGGGCGCCGAACACCGGGGAGCTGTTTTTT

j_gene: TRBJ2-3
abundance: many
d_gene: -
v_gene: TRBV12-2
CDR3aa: CASRLVTVRDSRTDTQYF
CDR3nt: TGTGCAAGTCGCTTAGTTACGGTTCGAGACTCGCGCACAGATACGCAGTATTTT

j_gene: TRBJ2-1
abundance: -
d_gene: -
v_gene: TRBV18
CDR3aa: CASSPGGNEQFF
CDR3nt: TGTGCCAGCTCACCGGGGGGCAATGAGCAGTTCTTC

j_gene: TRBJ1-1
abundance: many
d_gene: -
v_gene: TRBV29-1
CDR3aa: CSVAVGVNTEAFF
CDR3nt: TGCAGCGTTGCAGTCGGGGTTAACACTGAAGCTTTCTTT

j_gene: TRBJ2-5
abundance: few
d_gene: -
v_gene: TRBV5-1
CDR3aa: CASSWRGRTDQETQYF
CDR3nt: TGCGCCAGCAGCTGGAGGGGTCGGACAGACCAAGAGACCCAGTACTTC

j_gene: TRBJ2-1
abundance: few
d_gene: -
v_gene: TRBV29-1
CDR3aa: CSVEEQGSYNEQFF
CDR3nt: TGCAGCGTGGAGGAACAGGGCTCCTACAATGAGCAGTTCTTC

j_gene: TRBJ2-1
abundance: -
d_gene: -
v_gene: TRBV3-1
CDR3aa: CASSPPTSSYNEQFF
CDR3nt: TGTGCCAGCAGCCCGCCCACGAGCTCCTACAATGAGCAGTTCTTC

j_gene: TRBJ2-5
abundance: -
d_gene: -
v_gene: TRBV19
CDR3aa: CASSPRRQQETQYF
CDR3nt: TGTGCCAGTAGTCCAAGGCGGCAACAAGAGACCCAGTACTTC

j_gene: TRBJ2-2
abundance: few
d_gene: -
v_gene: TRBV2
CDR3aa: CASSVHGGELFF
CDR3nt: TGTGCCAGCAGTGTTCACGGCGGGGAGCTGTTTTTT

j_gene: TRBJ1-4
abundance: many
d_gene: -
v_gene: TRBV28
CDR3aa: CASKIPPDKELFF
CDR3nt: TGTGCCAGCAAAATTCCTCCCGATAAAGAACTGTTTTTT

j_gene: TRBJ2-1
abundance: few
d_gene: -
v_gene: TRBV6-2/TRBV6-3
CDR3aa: CASSRKADEQFF
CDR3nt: TGTGCCAGCAGTCGAAAGGCCGATGAGCAGTTCTTC

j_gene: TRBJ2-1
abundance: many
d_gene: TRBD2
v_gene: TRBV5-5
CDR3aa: CASSNNPGTTYHNEQFF
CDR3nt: TGTGCCAGCAGTAACAATCCCGGGACTACCTACCACAATGAGCAGTTCTTC

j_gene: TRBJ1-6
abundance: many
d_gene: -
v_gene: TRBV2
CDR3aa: CASGAEGGYNSPLHF
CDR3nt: TGTGCCAGCGGCGCGGAGGGGGGCTATAATTCACCCCTCCACTTT

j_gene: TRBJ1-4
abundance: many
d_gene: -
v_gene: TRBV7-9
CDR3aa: CASEGGEKLFF
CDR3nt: TGTGCCAGCGAGGGAGGGGAAAAACTGTTTTTT

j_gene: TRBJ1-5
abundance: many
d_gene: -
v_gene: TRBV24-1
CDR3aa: CATSESRYSNQPQHF
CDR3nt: TGTGCCACCAGTGAATCACGTTATAGCAATCAGCCCCAGCATTTT

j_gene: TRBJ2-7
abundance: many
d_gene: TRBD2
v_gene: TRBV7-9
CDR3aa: CASSLGAGALREQYF
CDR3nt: TGTGCCAGCAGCTTAGGAGCGGGAGCCTTACGGGAGCAGTACTTC

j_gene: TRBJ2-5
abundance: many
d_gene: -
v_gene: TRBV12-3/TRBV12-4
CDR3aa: CASSLGRGNEETQYF
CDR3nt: TGTGCCAGCAGTTTAGGCCGGGGGAACGAAGAGACCCAGTACTTC

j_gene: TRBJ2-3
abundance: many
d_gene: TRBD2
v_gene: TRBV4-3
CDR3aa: CASSHALAVPTDTQYF
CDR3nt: TGCGCCAGCAGCCATGCGCTAGCGGTCCCCACAGATACGCAGTATTTT

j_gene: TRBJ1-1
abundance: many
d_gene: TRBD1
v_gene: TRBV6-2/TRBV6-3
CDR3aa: CASSYGGQRGEAFF
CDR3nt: TGTGCCAGCAGTTACGGGGGACAGCGGGGAGAAGCTTTCTTT

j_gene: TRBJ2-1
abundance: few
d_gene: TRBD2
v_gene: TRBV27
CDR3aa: CASSLLTSGRNNEQFF
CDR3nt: TGTGCCAGCAGTTTACTGACTAGCGGGCGTAACAATGAGCAGTTCTTC

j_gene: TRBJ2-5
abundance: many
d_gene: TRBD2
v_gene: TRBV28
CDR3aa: CASSLSLAGVKTQYF
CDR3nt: TGTGCCAGCAGTTTAAGCCTAGCGGGAGTAAAGACCCAGTACTTC

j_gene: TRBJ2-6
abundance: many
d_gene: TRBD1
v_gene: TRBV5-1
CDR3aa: CASSSSDRAPSGANVLTF
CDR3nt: TGCGCCAGCAGCTCTTCGGACAGGGCGCCCTCTGGGGCCAACGTCCTGACTTTC

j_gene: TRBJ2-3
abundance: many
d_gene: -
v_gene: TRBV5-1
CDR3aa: CASSPNTPGPLRGTQYF
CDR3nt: TGCGCCAGCAGCCCAAACACTCCGGGTCCTCTCCGGGGTACGCAGTATTTT

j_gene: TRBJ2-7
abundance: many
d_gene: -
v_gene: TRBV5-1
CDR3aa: CASSLEPAGDTSYEQYF
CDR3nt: TGCGCCAGCAGCTTGGAACCCGCCGGGGACACTTCCTACGAGCAGTACTTC

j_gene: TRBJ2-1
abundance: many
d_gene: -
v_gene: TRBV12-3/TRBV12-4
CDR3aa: CASSFTAFSYNEQFF
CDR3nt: TGTGCCAGCAGCTTTACCGCATTCTCCTACAATGAGCAGTTCTTC

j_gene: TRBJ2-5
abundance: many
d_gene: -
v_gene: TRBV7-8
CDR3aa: CASSSSEWTEQETQYF
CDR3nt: TGTGCCAGCAGCTCCTCGGAATGGACAGAGCAAGAGACCCAGTACTTC

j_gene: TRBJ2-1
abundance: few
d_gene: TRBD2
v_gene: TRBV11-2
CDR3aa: CASSLRARLSGKGYNEQFF
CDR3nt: TGTGCCAGCAGCTTAAGAGCCCGCCTTAGCGGGAAAGGCTACAATGAGCAGTTCTTC

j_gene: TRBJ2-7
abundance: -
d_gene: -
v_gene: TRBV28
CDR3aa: CASSPPHRGLQEGYF
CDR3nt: TGTGCCAGCAGTCCCCCCCATCGGGGATTACAGGAAGGGTACTTC

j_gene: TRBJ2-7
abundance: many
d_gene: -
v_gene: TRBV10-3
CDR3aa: CAIRGLPLSNEQYF
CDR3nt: TGTGCCATCAGAGGACTCCCCCTGAGCAACGAGCAGTACTTC

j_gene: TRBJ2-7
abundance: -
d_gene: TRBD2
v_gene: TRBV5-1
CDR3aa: CASSLETSGNSYEQYF
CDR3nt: TGCGCCAGCAGCTTGGAGACTAGCGGGAACTCCTACGAGCAGTACTTC

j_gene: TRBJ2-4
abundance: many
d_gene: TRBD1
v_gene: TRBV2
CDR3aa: CASSERTGGDIQYF
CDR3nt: TGTGCCAGCAGTGAACGGACAGGGGGCGACATTCAGTACTTC

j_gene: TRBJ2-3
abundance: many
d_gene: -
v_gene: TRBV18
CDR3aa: CASSTFWGTRDRSASTDTQYF
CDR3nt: TGTGCCAGCTCAACTTTCTGGGGGACCCGGGACCGGAGTGCTAGCACAGATACGCAGTATTTT